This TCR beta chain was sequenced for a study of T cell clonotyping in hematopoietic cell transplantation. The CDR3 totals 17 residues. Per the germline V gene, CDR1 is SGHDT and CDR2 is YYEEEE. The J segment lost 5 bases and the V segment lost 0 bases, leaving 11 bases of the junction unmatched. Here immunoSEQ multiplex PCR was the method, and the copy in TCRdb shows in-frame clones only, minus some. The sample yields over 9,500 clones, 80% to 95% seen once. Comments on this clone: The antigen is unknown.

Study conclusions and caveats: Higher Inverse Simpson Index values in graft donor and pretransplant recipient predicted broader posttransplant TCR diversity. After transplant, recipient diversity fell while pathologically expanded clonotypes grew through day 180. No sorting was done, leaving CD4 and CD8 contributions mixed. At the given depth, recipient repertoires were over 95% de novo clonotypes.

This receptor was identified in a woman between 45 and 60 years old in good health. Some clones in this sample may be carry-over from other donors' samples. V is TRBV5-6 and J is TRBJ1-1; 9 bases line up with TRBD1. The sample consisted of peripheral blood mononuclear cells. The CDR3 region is CASSLVVTGGRWTEAFF. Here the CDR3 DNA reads TGTGCCAGCAGCTTGGTGGTGACAGGGGGTCGGTGGACTGAAGCTTTCTTT.